These 30 T cell receptor beta chains were all obtained from the same sample, sequenced in a study of shared clonotypes between healthy human individuals. Sequencing used immunoSEQ multiplex PCR; TCRdb keeps in-frame clones, though not all of them. This table holds a few million clones, around 92% found once. Sequenced material: naive CD4+ T cells from PBMCs. Sample subset: CD45RA+ positively selected. Receptor source: a man aged 18 to 29 in good health. Some clones in this sample may be carry-over from other donors' samples.

The CDR3 is CASSYNPGYQPQHF. The CDR3 DNA sequence: TGTGCCAGCAGCTATAATCCGGGATATCAGCCCCAGCATTTT. V and J are TRBV5-5 and TRBJ1-5; D remains unclear. The CDR3 is made up of 14 amino acids. V lost 3 bases to trimming and J lost 5 bases, with 12 bases between them. Germline lookup yields CDR1 SGHKS and CDR2 YYEKEE (reference sequence).

The CDR3 coding sequence is TGTGCCAGCAGTTCCCCTCCCGGCAGGTTCAGGGACACCGGGGAGCTGTTTTTT. It encodes CASSSPPGRFRDTGELFF. This chain uses TRBV28 with TRBJ2-2, with a weak D call TRBD1 (5 bases). This CDR3 contains 18 residues. The germline V gene encodes CDR1 MDHEN and CDR2 SYDVKM. Deletions cut 4 bases from V and 3 bases from J, with 21 bases between.

This chain uses TRBV27 with TRBJ1-1; 7 nucleotides line up with TRBD1. V lost 5 bases, J lost 3 bases, and 21 bases stayed unmatched. The germline V gene has CDR1 MNHEY and CDR2 SMNVEV (reference sequence). The CDR3 consists of 19 residues. As DNA, the CDR3 is TGTGCCAGCAGTAACCAACTGGGAACAGGGGTTTCGGTGGACACTGAAGCTTTCTTT. It encodes CASSNQLGTGVSVDTEAFF.

This rearrangement joins TRBV7-2 to TRBJ1-2; D is uncertain. Germline CDR1 is SGHTA and CDR2 is FQGNSA. This CDR3 is 14 amino acids long. V was shortened by 1 base and J by 3 bases, with 9 bases between the two germline ends. The CDR3 is CASSLEAGYYGYTF. The CDR3 DNA reads TGTGCCAGCAGCTTAGAGGCTGGGTACTATGGCTACACCTTC.

V and J are TRBV4-1 and TRBJ1-1; D perhaps matches TRBD1 (6 bases). The CDR3 covers 17 residues. Germline CDR1 MGHRA, CDR2 YSYEKL. V was shortened by 0 bases and J by 2 bases, with 16 bases between the two germline ends. CDR3 residues: CASSQDNRGALNTEAFF. The CDR3 region has the DNA TGCGCCAGCAGCCAAGATAATAGGGGGGCCCTTAACACTGAAGCTTTCTTT.

The chain combines TRBV15 with TRBJ2-1, with D maybe TRBD1 (6 bases). The V end lost 0 bases, the J end lost 9 bases, and 9 bases lay between the germline ends. In germline, CDR1 is LNHNV, CDR2 YYDKDF (reference sequence). The CDR3 has 13 residues. CDR3 sequence: CATSRDYRVEQFF. The DNA of the CDR3 is TGTGCCACCAGCAGAGATTACAGGGTTGAGCAGTTCTTC.

The chain recombines TRBV7-9 with TRBJ2-2; D is perhaps TRBD2 (5 bases). From germline, CDR1 is SEHNR and CDR2 FQNEAQ (reference sequence). The CDR3 length is 16 residues. Trimming took 8 bases from V and 0 from J, leaving 16 bases between them. The CDR3 coding sequence is TGTGCCAGCTCTACGGGGAGCGCTACGAACACCGGGGAGCTGTTTTTT. It yields the protein CASSTGSATNTGELFF.

V usage is TRBV10-1 and J usage is TRBJ2-2; D ambiguous. This CDR3 has 13 amino acids. V was cut by 8 bases and J by 2 bases, with 9 bases left in between. Germline V gives CDR1 WNHNN, CDR2 SYGVQD (reference sequence). Written as DNA, the CDR3 is TGCGCCAGCGGGTACGGAAACACCGGGGAGCTGTTTTTT. Encoded protein: CASGYGNTGELFF.

This clone was seen a single time. CDR3 residues: CASSHLDERSYEQYF. CDR3 sequence (DNA): TGTGCCAGCAGCCATTTAGATGAAAGGTCCTACGAGCAGTACTTC. The chain links TRBV14 to TRBJ2-7, with no clear D. Germline lookup yields CDR1 SGHDN and CDR2 FVKESK. Trimming left V 3 bases short and J 1 base short, with 13 bases between. This CDR3 is 15 amino acids long.

The genes are TRBV28 and TRBJ1-4; D perhaps matches TRBD1 (5 bases). Deletions cut 5 bases from V and 4 bases from J, with 26 bases between. This CDR3 contains 19 residues. The germline CDR1 and CDR2 sequences are MDHEN and SYDVKM. CDR3 coding DNA: TGTGCCAGCAGTAGCGGCCGACCTAACGACGGGGCGATTAATGAAAAACTGTTTTTT. It codes for CASSSGRPNDGAINEKLFF.

The V and J genes are TRBV7-2 and TRBJ2-7, with a tentative D call TRBD1 (5 bases). Trimming removed 4 bases at V and 0 bases at J, with 10 bases between. The CDR3 has 14 residues. Germline assignment: CDR1 SGHTA and CDR2 FQGNSA. The CDR3 bases are TGTGCCAGCAGCTCCAGGGTGCGCTCCTACGAGCAGTACTTC. Its translation is CASSSRVRSYEQYF.

This chain links TRBV13 with TRBJ2-3; TRBD1 matches 7 bases. With V trimmed by 5 bases and J by 4 bases, 12 bases remained unmatched. The germline CDR1 and CDR2 sequences are PRHDT and FYEKMQ (reference sequence). This CDR3 is built from 16 residues. The CDR3 loop is CASSKPGQSIPDTQYF. The CDR3 nucleotides read TGTGCCAGCAGCAAACCGGGACAGTCGATCCCAGATACGCAGTATTTT.

The J gene is TRBJ1-4, the V gene TRBV5-1; 7 positions agree with TRBD1. Germline trimming cut 4 bases from V and 2 bases from J; bases unmatched to any gene: 8. In germline, CDR1 is SGHRS, CDR2 YFSETQ. The CDR3 is 16 residues long. The CDR3 DNA reads TGCGCCAGCAGCGCGACAACAGGGGTTACTAATGAAAAACTGTTTTTT. It is translated as CASSATTGVTNEKLFF.

In this sample, this clone turned up a few times. This chain connects TRBV6-1 to TRBJ1-5; the D gene is possibly TRBD1 (5 bases). In germline, CDR1 is MNHNS, CDR2 SASEGT. CDR3 length: 14 amino acids. V shed 6 bases and J shed 1 base, with 10 bases lying between them. CDR3 coding DNA: TGTGCCAGCAGGGGGGGAGGGAGCAATCAGCCCCAGCATTTT. This codes for CASRGGGSNQPQHF.

This clone was found a few times. The genes are TRBV7-9 and TRBJ2-2; 8 bases fit TRBD1. V dropped 1 base and J dropped 4; count of bases not matched to a gene: 2. The germline gives CDR1 SEHNR, CDR2 FQNEAQ (reference sequence). The CDR3 totals 15 residues. Here the CDR3 DNA reads TGTGCCAGCAGCTTAGGCAGGGGGCTCACCGGGGAGCTGTTTTTT. Protein: CASSLGRGLTGELFF.

The chain links TRBV20-1 to TRBJ1-4; D gene ambiguous. Germline V CDR1 and CDR2: DFQATT, SNEGSKA (reference sequence). V dropped 1 base and J dropped 10 bases, with 7 bases sitting between them. This CDR3 is 11 amino acids long. The CDR3 DNA is TGCAGTGCTAGAGGCCACTCAAAACTGTTTTTT. As protein: CSARGHSKLFF.

This clone appeared once. The genes are TRBV18 and TRBJ2-5; D remains ambiguous. The end of the DNA fits TRBJ2-7 better, so the J call may be wrong. Germline V gene sequence: CDR1 KGHSH, CDR2 LQKENI. This CDR3 is 11 amino acids long. The CDR3 bases are TGTGCCAGCTCACGGGAAGGCGAGCAGTACTTC. Protein: CASSREGEQYF.

This clone occurred a few times. Other DNA sequences in this sample translate to the same CDR3. This sequence joins TRBV9 and TRBJ2-6, with D possibly being TRBD2 (5 bases). The CDR3 loop spans 15 amino acids. Trimming removed 0 bases from V and 2 bases from J, with 6 bases in between. Germline V gene lookup returns CDR1 SGDLS and CDR2 YYNGEE. The CDR3, as DNA: TGTGCCAGCAGCGTAGCCGGGGCTGGGGCCAACGTCCTGACTTTC. This codes for CASSVAGAGANVLTF.

This chain links TRBV2 with TRBJ1-2; no definite D call. Trimming stripped 6 bases from V and 6 bases from J, with 5 bases between. There are 10 residues in the CDR3. The V gene's germline CDR1 is SNHLY and CDR2 FYNNEI. DNA of the CDR3: TGTGCCAGCAGGACCGATGGCTACACCTTC. This codes for CASRTDGYTF.

V usage is TRBV29-1 and J usage is TRBJ2-5; 8 bases align to TRBD2. Trimming at V came to 6 bases and at J to 5 bases, leaving 11 bases not matched to a gene. Germline V gene data show CDR1 as SQVTM and CDR2 as ANQGSEA. CDR3 length: 14 residues. The CDR3 DNA reads as TGCAGCGTATATCGTAGCGGGATGGACGAGACCCAGTACTTC. As protein: CSVYRSGMDETQYF.

The rearrangement joins TRBV11-2 to TRBJ2-3, with 7 bases identical to TRBD2. This CDR3 spans 14 amino acids. Trimming cost V 0 bases and J 6 bases; bases outside gene matches: 3. The germline V gene encodes CDR1 SGHAT and CDR2 FQNNGV. The CDR3: CASSLDRSGDTQYF. The CDR3 DNA is TGTGCCAGCAGCTTAGACCGTAGCGGGGATACGCAGTATTTT.

The chain links TRBV5-1 to TRBJ2-2; D unclear. The CDR3 loop spans 13 amino acids. Trimming left V 0 bases short and J 6 bases short, with 6 bases between. The germline V gene encodes CDR1 SGHRS and CDR2 YFSETQ. DNA of the CDR3: TGCGCCAGCAGCTTGGCCGGACCCGGGGAGCTGTTTTTT. Protein: CASSLAGPGELFF.

This chain links TRBV5-8 with TRBJ2-2; D possibly matches TRBD1 or TRBD2 (5 bases each). Per germline, CDR1 SGHTS and CDR2 YDEGEE. CDR3 length: 14 residues. Trimming left V 3 bases short and J 4 bases short, with 10 bases between. This chain's CDR3 is CASSSGRGTGELFF. The DNA of the CDR3 is TGTGCCAGCAGCTCAGGGAGAGGCACCGGGGAGCTGTTTTTT.

The V gene is TRBV5-1, the J gene TRBJ2-5; TRBD1 agrees at 9 bases. This CDR3 is 16 amino acids long. The V and J ends lost 2 bases and 3 bases, in that order; junction bases with no gene match: 8. Germline assignment: CDR1 SGHRS and CDR2 YFSETQ. The CDR3 region is CASSFFPGQGEETQYF. The CDR3 region has the DNA TGCGCCAGCAGCTTCTTCCCGGGACAGGGAGAAGAGACCCAGTACTTC. Combining the CDR3 with reference TRBV5-1 and TRBJ2-5 gives the whole variable domain KAGVTQTPRYLIKTRGQQVTLSCSPISGHRSVSWYQQTPGQGLQFLFEYFSETQRNKGNFPGRFSGRQFSNSRSEMNVSTLELGDSALYLCASSFFPGQGEETQYFGPGTRLLVL.

The rearrangement links TRBV14 to TRBJ2-1; no clear D. The V and J ends lost 2 bases and 8 bases respectively, with 4 bases between them. The CDR3 is 11 amino acids. Germline V lookup: CDR1 SGHDN, CDR2 FVKESK. This CDR3 is CASSQFYEQFF. The CDR3 bases are TGTGCCAGCAGCCAATTTTATGAGCAGTTCTTC.

The chain combines TRBV6-1 with TRBJ1-5, with unresolved D. CDR1 is MNHNS and CDR2 is SASEGT in the germline V gene. This CDR3 spans 15 amino acids. V was trimmed by 2 bases and J by 6 bases, leaving 14 bases between them. Written as DNA, the CDR3 is TGTGCCAGCAGTGAAAGTCGGACGGGCTCTCAGCCCCAGCATTTT. Translated: CASSESRTGSQPQHF.

The rearrangement links TRBV5-8 to TRBJ1-4; unclear D gene. The length of the CDR3 is 13 residues. Trimming cost V 1 base and J 4 bases, with 5 bases left between them. Per germline, CDR1 SGHTS and CDR2 YDEGEE. The CDR3 bases are TGTGCCAGCAGCTTGCTTCGTAATGAAAAACTGTTTTTT. Encoded protein: CASSLLRNEKLFF.

This chain connects TRBV7-2 to TRBJ2-1; D remains ambiguous. The CDR3 has 15 residues. Germline assignment: CDR1 SGHTA and CDR2 FQGNSA. Trimming removed 3 bases at V and 6 bases at J, with 15 bases between. The CDR3 region is CASSFIGLGGNEQFF. In DNA form, the CDR3 reads TGTGCCAGCAGCTTTATCGGTCTTGGTGGCAATGAGCAGTTCTTC.

This sequence joins TRBV7-3 and TRBJ2-1, with TRBD2 identical over 8 bases. There are 16 residues in the CDR3. V lost 2 bases and J lost 3; bases outside the gene matches: 6. CDR1 and CDR2 (germline): SGHTA, FQGTGA. The CDR3 nucleotides read TGTGCCAGCAGCTTAGATGGGACTAGGGGCTACAATGAGCAGTTCTTC. Encoded protein: CASSLDGTRGYNEQFF.

This sequence joins TRBV28 and TRBJ2-7; a possible D gene is TRBD1 (5 bases). This CDR3 comprises 15 residues. Germline-derived CDR1 and CDR2 are MDHEN and SYDVKM. The ends were cut back, 7 bases at V and 0 bases at J, with 16 bases in the middle. The CDR3 coding sequence is TGTGCCAGCACCACTCAGGGCTTGAGCTCCTACGAGCAGTACTTC. Translation: CASTTQGLSSYEQYF.